This record looks at one TCR beta chain sequence and its context. The data belong to a study of blood T cell repertoires in COVID-19. About the research overall: The United States, Italy and Spain supplied acute and convalescent COVID-19 samples. Sources were T cells, B-cell-depleted T cells, or PBMCs; the material itself was cDNA or gDNA.

Original processing notes: Estimates of nucleated cell counts were drawn from the amplification of reference gene primers. Clones were sequenced by immunoSEQ multiplex PCR, and TCRdb holds only the in-frame ones, with some missing. V, J and clone size derive from that table, while D and trimming were established from the DNA sequence. The table records under 300,000 clones, approximately 85% of them present only once. The TCR comes from an elderly man with acute or convalescent COVID-19. Sequencing was carried out using peripheral blood.

The CDR3 region has the DNA TGCGCCAGCAGCTCGGGACAGGCCCCAGAGACCCAGTACTTC. Its protein product is CASSSGQAPETQYF. The chain uses TRBV5-1 and TRBJ2-5; TRBD1 matches at 8 bases. Germline V gene lookup returns CDR1 SGHRS and CDR2 YFSETQ. The CDR3 runs to 14 residues. The V and J ends lost 3 bases and 4 bases, in that order; junction bases with no gene match: 5.